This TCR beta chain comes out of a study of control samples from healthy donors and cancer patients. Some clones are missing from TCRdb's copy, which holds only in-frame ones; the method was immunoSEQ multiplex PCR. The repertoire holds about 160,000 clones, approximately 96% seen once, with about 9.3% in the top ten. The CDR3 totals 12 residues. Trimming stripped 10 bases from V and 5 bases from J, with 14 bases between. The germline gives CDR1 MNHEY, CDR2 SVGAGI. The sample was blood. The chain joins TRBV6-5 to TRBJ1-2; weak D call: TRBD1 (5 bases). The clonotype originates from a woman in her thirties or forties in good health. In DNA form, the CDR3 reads TGTGCCACCGTAGGGACTAGATATGGCTACACCTTC. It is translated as CATVGTRYGYTF.